Listed below are T cell receptor beta chains from one sample, sequenced in a study of T cells in Graves' hyperthyroidism and ophthalmopathy. TCRdb recomputed calls from the multiplex PCR reads with MiXCR, one row per CDR3 protein. This sample yields about 690,000 distinct CDR3 sequences, of which 17% are seen a single time; around 15% belongs to the top ten. The material sequenced was blood. Receptors were obtained from a middle-aged man with Graves' hyperthyroidism. Both conserved end residues are part of each CDR3. The D gene is left open where the match is weak. Size is stated for part of the rows, as once, few or many counts, or as a class when the clone is expanded.

TRBJ1-2,TRBV27,-,-,CASSLSNVGVYGYTF,TGTGCCAGCAGTTTATCCAATGTGGGGGTCTATGGCTACACCTTC
TRBJ2-3,TRBV2,-,many,CASSPNLSTDTQYF,TGTGCCAGCAGTCCCAACCTAAGCACAGATACGCAGTATTTT
TRBJ2-1,TRBV7-9,TRBD2,many,CASGTSGIDNEQFF,TGTGCCAGCGGGACTAGCGGGATTGACAATGAGCAGTTCTTC
TRBJ1-2,TRBV27,TRBD1,-,CASSWTGFDGYTF,TGTGCCAGCAGCTGGACAGGGTTCGATGGCTACACCTTC
TRBJ2-2,TRBV9,TRBD1,many,CASSGPGQGITGELFF,TGTGCCAGCAGCGGTCCGGGACAGGGGATCACCGGGGAGCTGTTTTTT
TRBJ1-1,TRBV11-2,TRBD1,many,CASSSLFRDRGTEAFF,TGTGCCAGCAGCTCCCTATTCCGGGACAGGGGCACTGAAGCTTTCTTT
TRBJ2-7,TRBV11-2,-,-,CASSPLATTYEQYF,TGTGCCAGCAGCCCCCTAGCCACAACCTACGAGCAGTACTTC
TRBJ2-7,TRBV20-1,-,few,CSAPLGLERIYEQYF,TGCAGTGCTCCCCTAGGGTTGGAAAGGATCTACGAGCAGTACTTC
TRBJ2-7,TRBV28,TRBD1,many,CASSFRDRGYEQYF,TGTGCCAGCAGTTTCCGGGACAGGGGGTACGAGCAGTACTTC
TRBJ2-3,TRBV6-2/TRBV6-3,-,few,CASSFQHTDTQYF,TGTGCCAGCAGTTTTCAGCACACAGATACGCAGTATTTT
TRBJ1-1,TRBV6-1,-,many,CASSYKGEDTEAFF,TGTGCCAGCAGTTACAAGGGAGAGGACACTGAAGCTTTCTTT
TRBJ2-2,TRBV7-9,TRBD2,many,CASSRTSSNTGELFF,TGTGCCAGCAGCCGGACTAGCTCGAACACCGGGGAGCTGTTTTTT
TRBJ1-1,TRBV7-3,-,few,CASSFVGGSGTEAFF,TGTGCCAGCAGCTTTGTGGGGGGGTCAGGCACTGAAGCTTTCTTT
TRBJ2-5,TRBV28,-,-,CASSPLRRQETQYF,TGTGCCAGCAGCCCCCTCCGAAGGCAAGAGACCCAGTACTTC
TRBJ1-6,TRBV13,-,few,CASSSLTVNSPLHF,TGTGCCAGCAGCTCACTGACGGTAAATTCACCCCTCCACTTT
TRBJ2-3,TRBV5-1,-,few,CASSAGQRADTQYF,TGCGCCAGCAGCGCGGGACAGCGCGCAGATACGCAGTATTTT
TRBJ2-3,TRBV2,-,many,CASSELAAEYTDTQYF,TGTGCCAGCAGTGAATTGGCAGCTGAATACACAGATACGCAGTATTTT
TRBJ2-3,TRBV29-1,TRBD2,many,CSVRLAVNTDTQYF,TGCAGCGTGAGACTAGCGGTTAACACAGATACGCAGTATTTT
TRBJ2-7,TRBV5-1,-,-,CASSWGHFYEQYF,TGCGCCAGCAGCTGGGGACACTTCTACGAGCAGTACTTC
TRBJ2-5,TRBV6-9,-,few,CASSYYTSERGETQYF,TGTGCCAGCAGTTACTATACTAGCGAAAGGGGGGAGACCCAGTACTTC
TRBJ2-7,TRBV5-1,-,many,CASSLEEVGSSYEQYF,TGCGCCAGCAGCTTGGAAGAGGTAGGAAGCTCCTACGAGCAGTACTTC
TRBJ2-2,TRBV28,-,many,CASSILGVNTGELFF,TGTGCCAGCAGTATTCTCGGAGTGAACACCGGGGAGCTGTTTTTT
TRBJ1-2,TRBV28,TRBD1,-,CASTPEGQGGGGYTF,TGTGCCAGCACCCCGGAGGGACAGGGAGGTGGAGGCTACACCTTC
TRBJ2-1,TRBV6-1,TRBD2,few,CATSSRGGSLWSYNEQFF,TGTGCCACCTCTTCACGGGGCGGGAGTCTTTGGTCCTACAATGAGCAGTTCTTC
TRBJ2-1,TRBV3-1,TRBD2,few,CASSPRGRLALLSYNEQFF,TGTGCCAGCAGCCCCCGGGGTCGACTAGCGTTACTTTCCTACAATGAGCAGTTCTTC
TRBJ1-2,TRBV30,-,many,CAWIWGVGYTF,TGTGCCTGGATTTGGGGGGTAGGCTACACCTTC
TRBJ2-2,TRBV12-3/TRBV12-4,TRBD2,-,CASSGLAGVGTGELFF,TGTGCCAGCAGCGGACTAGCGGGAGTTGGGACCGGGGAGCTGTTTTTT
TRBJ2-2,TRBV3-1,TRBD2,-,CASSRTSGEFGGELFF,TGTGCCAGCAGCCGGACTAGCGGGGAGTTTGGCGGGGAGCTGTTTTTT
TRBJ1-3,TRBV7-2,-,few,CASSLDQPAQSGNTIYF,TGTGCCAGCAGCTTAGATCAACCAGCGCAATCTGGAAACACCATATATTTT
TRBJ2-7,TRBV27,TRBD2,many,CASSLAGGHYEQYF,TGTGCCAGTTCCCTAGCGGGAGGTCACTACGAGCAGTACTTC
TRBJ2-7,TRBV20-1,-,many,CSAPGQSEQYF,TGCAGTGCTCCGGGGCAAAGCGAGCAGTACTTC
TRBJ2-3,TRBV7-6,-,once,CASSPIETITQYF,TGTGCCAGCAGCCCGATAGAGACAATTACGCAGTATTTT
TRBJ2-5,TRBV20-1,-,many,CSARDNSVETQYF,TGCAGTGCTAGAGATAATAGCGTAGAGACCCAGTACTTC
TRBJ2-7,TRBV11-2,-,many,CASSLPYREHEQYF,TGTGCCAGCAGCTTACCATACAGGGAACACGAGCAGTACTTC
TRBJ2-2,TRBV6-6,-,-,CASSYSYRENTGELFF,TGTGCCAGCAGTTACTCGTATAGGGAGAACACCGGGGAGCTGTTTTTT
TRBJ2-5,TRBV9,-,many,CASSVGTNQETQYF,TGTGCCAGCAGCGTAGGGACAAACCAAGAGACCCAGTACTTC
TRBJ2-5,TRBV5-1,-,few,CASSLEGGFQETQYF,TGCGCCAGCAGCTTGGAGGGCGGGTTCCAAGAGACCCAGTACTTC
TRBJ1-2,TRBV18,-,few,CASSPGSVTGGYTF,TGTGCCAGCTCACCAGGCAGTGTTACGGGAGGCTACACCTTC
TRBJ1-3,TRBV30,-,few,CAWWTVSSGNTIYF,TGTGCCTGGTGGACAGTGAGCTCTGGAAACACCATATATTTT
TRBJ1-5,TRBV19,TRBD1,-,CASSVTGQGANQPQHF,TGTGCCAGTAGTGTAACGGGACAGGGGGCCAATCAGCCCCAGCATTTT
TRBJ2-2,TRBV6-2/TRBV6-3,-,few,CASSYVSRPGDTGELFF,TGTGCCAGCAGTTACGTTTCTCGGCCAGGGGACACCGGGGAGCTGTTTTTT
TRBJ2-2,TRBV28,-,many,CASPSRDTGELFF,TGTGCCAGCCCCTCACGAGACACCGGGGAGCTGTTTTTT
TRBJ2-3,TRBV29-1,-,few,CSVEEGTTDTQYF,TGCAGCGTTGAAGAAGGGACCACAGATACGCAGTATTTT
TRBJ1-2,TRBV7-2,TRBD1,few,CASSRGQGARFYGYTF,TGTGCCAGCAGCCGAGGACAGGGGGCGCGTTTCTATGGCTACACCTTC
TRBJ2-7,TRBV19,-,many,CASKYSLASYEQYF,TGTGCCAGTAAGTACAGTCTTGCCTCCTACGAGCAGTACTTC
TRBJ1-2,TRBV4-3,-,-,CASSQARQVHGYTF,TGCGCCAGCAGCCAAGCAAGGCAGGTCCATGGCTACACCTTC